The next 27 T cell receptor beta chains were all read from a single sample in a study of shared clonotypes between healthy human individuals. TCRdb's copy holds only in-frame clones and misses some; the assay was immunoSEQ multiplex PCR. Here the sample spans more than 1.2 million clones, approximately 98.5% being singletons. The sequenced sample was naive CD4+ T cells sorted from blood. Subset in this sample: CD45RA+ positively selected. Receptor source: a man aged 25 to 40 in good health.

V gene TRBV7-8 combines with J gene TRBJ2-1; D is possibly TRBD1 or TRBD2 (6 bases each). The CDR3 spans 13 residues. Germline CDR1 reads SGHVS; CDR2 reads FQNEAQ. V was shortened by 7 bases and J by 7 bases, with 14 bases between the two germline ends. The CDR3 nucleotides are TGTGCCAGCATAGGGGGGCTCAGGAATGAGCAGTTCTTC. Translation gives CASIGGLRNEQFF.

This chain joins TRBV4-2 and TRBJ2-1; D unclear. V gave up 4 bases and J gave up 0 bases, with 13 bases separating them. This CDR3 has 16 residues. Germline V gives CDR1 LGHNA, CDR2 YNFKEQ. CDR3 sequence (DNA): TGTGCCAGCAGCCTTCATACCAGGAACTCCTACAATGAGCAGTTCTTC. As protein: CASSLHTRNSYNEQFF.

This clone was seen a single time. This rearrangement joins TRBV27 to TRBJ2-5; 8 bases agree with TRBD1. V was pared by 2 bases and J by 3 bases, with 8 bases of the junction left unmatched. Germline loops: CDR1 MNHEY, CDR2 SMNVEV (reference sequence). The CDR3 contains 16 residues. CDR3 in DNA: TGTGCCAGCAGTTTAATTCCCAGGGGGCTCAAAGAGACCCAGTACTTC. Translating gives CASSLIPRGLKETQYF.

To note about this clone: At the DNA level, this CDR3 is encoded by other sequences in the same sample as well. The CDR3 reads CASSSSTGSYNEQFF. The DNA for the CDR3 is TGCGCCAGCAGCTCGTCGACAGGGAGTTACAATGAGCAGTTCTTC. V usage is TRBV5-1 and J usage is TRBJ2-1; 7 positions agree with TRBD1. V lost 3 bases and J lost 4; bases outside the gene matches: 7. Germline loops: CDR1 SGHRS, CDR2 YFSETQ. The CDR3 consists of 15 residues.

In its sample, this clone was seen once. The chain is built from TRBV14 and TRBJ2-1; 12 nucleotides align to TRBD2. Germline V lookup: CDR1 SGHDN, CDR2 FVKESK. The CDR3 contains 18 residues. V was clipped by 0 bases and J by 8 bases; unmatched bases: 11. CDR3 sequence (DNA): TGTGCCAGCAGCCAAGAATCACGACTAGCGGGGGTTATGGATGAGCAGTTCTTC. Its translation: CASSQESRLAGVMDEQFF.

The chain joins TRBV5-1 to TRBJ2-3; 10 positions agree with TRBD1. The V gene end was trimmed by 1 base and the J gene end by 5 bases; junction bases not matched to a gene: 1. Germline V gives CDR1 SGHRS, CDR2 YFSETQ. This CDR3 is built from 14 residues. The CDR3 loop is CASSLRTGGDTQYF. The CDR3 nucleotides read TGCGCCAGCAGCTTGAGGACAGGGGGAGATACGCAGTATTTT.

The V call is TRBV5-1, the J call TRBJ1-3; TRBD1 is a possible D gene (6 bases). Per germline, CDR1 SGHRS and CDR2 YFSETQ. Trimming pared 0 bases from V and 2 bases from J, leaving 9 bases between. This CDR3 spans 15 amino acids. CDR3 nucleotide sequence: TGCGCCAGCAGCTTGGGCAGGGGCCCTGGAAACACCATATATTTT. Its translation: CASSLGRGPGNTIYF.

This chain uses TRBV6-5 with TRBJ2-3, with D hard to call. Germline-derived CDR1 and CDR2 are MNHEY and SVGAGI. Trimming cost V 0 bases and J 2 bases, with 9 bases left between them. The CDR3 consists of 15 residues. The CDR3 spells CASSYSGLTTDTQYF. The CDR3 nucleotides read TGTGCCAGCAGTTACTCCGGTCTCACCACAGATACGCAGTATTTT.

The chain is built from TRBV19 and TRBJ2-2, with a weak D call TRBD2 (5 bases). Between the trimmed V and J ends, which lost 4 bases and 6 bases, there was a span of 12 bases. Germline V gene sequence: CDR1 LNHDA, CDR2 SQIVND (reference sequence). This CDR3 is built from 14 residues. Here the CDR3 DNA reads TGTGCCAGTAGTAGAGGATGGGGAGCCGGGGAGCTGTTTTTT. This translates into CASSRGWGAGELFF.

The V and J genes are TRBV19 and TRBJ1-5, with TRBD1 matching 7 bases. Germline V lookup: CDR1 LNHDA, CDR2 SQIVND (reference sequence). This CDR3 is 15 amino acids long. The J segment lost 4 bases and the V segment lost 6 bases, leaving 9 bases of the junction unmatched. DNA for the CDR3: TGTGCCAGTAGGAAAAGGGGGACAGAAAATCAGCCCCAGCATTTT. Residues: CASRKRGTENQPQHF.

The rearrangement uses TRBV2 and TRBJ1-1; the D gene is possibly TRBD1 (6 bases). V lost 6 bases, J lost 3 bases, and 14 bases lay in between. The CDR3 runs 14 residues. Germline V lookup: CDR1 SNHLY, CDR2 FYNNEI. In DNA form, the CDR3 reads TGTGCCAGCAGGGCGGGACACCCTTACACTGAAGCTTTCTTT. As protein: CASRAGHPYTEAFF.

In nucleotides, the CDR3 is TGTGCCAGCAGTGATGTAGCCGGCCCCTATATGGATGGCTACACCTTC. Its protein is CASSDVAGPYMDGYTF. The J gene is TRBJ1-2, the V gene TRBV6-1; D is ambiguous. Trimming removed 3 bases at V and 6 bases at J, with 20 bases between. Germline V gene data show CDR1 as MNHNS and CDR2 as SASEGT. CDR3 length: 16 residues.

The chain carries TRBV5-5 and TRBJ1-5; D gene ambiguous. Germline V gives CDR1 SGHKS, CDR2 YYEKEE (reference sequence). There are 14 residues in the CDR3. V was pared by 0 bases and J by 9 bases, with 13 bases between. The CDR3 sequence is CASSLGSGVPPQHF. CDR3 nucleotides: TGTGCCAGCAGCTTGGGTTCAGGTGTTCCGCCCCAGCATTTT.

This chain connects TRBV19 to TRBJ2-7, with 11 bases that match TRBD1. Looked up from germline, CDR1 is LNHDA and CDR2 is SQIVND (reference sequence). J was trimmed by 0 bases and V by 5 bases; bases with no gene match: 3. The length of the CDR3 is 15 residues. The CDR3 bases are TGTGCCAGTAGTGCCGGGACAGGGGGCTCCTACGAGCAGTACTTC. It codes for CASSAGTGGSYEQYF.

The chain uses TRBV21-1 and TRBJ2-7; no DNA check was done on the table's D call, TRBD1. TRBV21-1 is noted as a pseudogene. This CDR3 is 16 amino acids long. CDR3 DNA sequence: TGTGCCAGCAGCCTTAACGACGGACAGGGGAATGACGAGCAGTACTTC. As protein: CASSLNDGQGNDEQYF.

The rearrangement uses TRBV7-8 and TRBJ2-1; D call uncertain. CDR1 SGHVS and CDR2 FQNEAQ come from the germline V gene. Trimming took 3 bases from V and 5 from J, leaving 14 bases between them. CDR3 length: 15 residues. CDR3 sequence: CASSFRSLVDNEQFF. Here the CDR3 DNA reads TGTGCCAGCAGCTTTAGGAGCCTTGTGGACAATGAGCAGTTCTTC.

This chain links TRBV19 with TRBJ1-5, with 9 bases matching TRBD1. The V gene end was trimmed by 3 bases and the J gene end by 1 base; junction bases not matched to a gene: 4. Per the germline V gene, CDR1 is LNHDA and CDR2 is SQIVND (reference sequence). This CDR3 region has 16 residues. In DNA form, the CDR3 reads TGTGCCAGTAGTATTAGGGGACAGGGAAGCAATCAGCCCCAGCATTTT. Translated: CASSIRGQGSNQPQHF.

The table lists this clone with a count of one. CDR3 sequence (DNA): TGTGCCAGCAGCCCAATCCCGGGACTCACAACTTACAATGAGCAGTTCTTC. Its translation: CASSPIPGLTTYNEQFF. The chain couples TRBV9 to TRBJ2-1, with a possible D match to TRBD2 (6 bases). The CDR3 loop spans 17 amino acids. The germline V gene encodes CDR1 SGDLS and CDR2 YYNGEE. The V end was cut by 4 bases, the J end by 4 bases, with 21 bases between.

The chain employs TRBV6-6 and TRBJ2-3; D call uncertain. CDR3 length: 14 amino acids. Deletions cut 2 bases from V and 5 bases from J, with 11 bases between. The germline CDR1 and CDR2 sequences are MNHNY and SVGAGI (reference sequence). The CDR3 sequence is CASSYPRVLDTQYF. CDR3 sequence (DNA): TGTGCCAGCAGTTACCCTCGGGTATTAGATACGCAGTATTTT.

The chain couples TRBV7-6 to TRBJ1-3; D is unresolved. CDR1 SGHVS and CDR2 FNYEAQ come from the germline V gene. The CDR3 has 16 amino acids. V was clipped by 1 base and J by 0 bases, with 10 bases between them. CDR3 sequence (DNA): TGTGCCAGCAGCTTAGGGGCCCGCAGCTCTGGAAACACCATATATTTT. This gives the protein CASSLGARSSGNTIYF.

This chain connects TRBV30 to TRBJ2-7; 8 bases agree with TRBD2. J was trimmed by 4 bases and V by 0 bases; bases with no gene match: 11. Germline CDR1 is GTSNPN and CDR2 is SVGIG (reference sequence). CDR3 size: 16 residues. Here the CDR3 DNA reads TGTGCCTGGAGTGTACAGCGAGCGGGAGTGGGGTACGAGCAGTACTTC. Protein: CAWSVQRAGVGYEQYF.

This chain joins TRBV25-1 and TRBJ2-7; 9 bases align to TRBD1. After removal of 4 bases from V and 3 bases from J, the junction contained 7 bases not matched to a gene. CDR3 length equals 15 residues. CDR1 is MGHDK, CDR2 SYGVNS, per germline. CDR3 sequence reads: CASSAGTGLNYEQYF. DNA of the CDR3: TGTGCCAGCAGTGCCGGGACAGGGCTTAACTACGAGCAGTACTTC.

The V and J genes are TRBV14 and TRBJ2-3, with 11 bases that match TRBD2. CDR1 and CDR2 from the germline V gene are SGHDN and FVKESK. J lost 4 bases, V lost 1 base, and 4 bases had no gene match. This CDR3 comprises 16 residues. CDR3 sequence reads: CASSQGPSGRSDTQYF. The CDR3 nucleotides read TGTGCCAGCAGCCAAGGGCCTAGCGGGAGGTCAGATACGCAGTATTTT.

CDR3: CASSPGDNSNQPQHF. In DNA, the CDR3 is TGTGCCAGCAGCCCAGGGGACAATAGCAATCAGCCCCAGCATTTT. The chain uses TRBV7-9 and TRBJ1-5, with D perhaps matching TRBD1 (6 bases). Germline loops: CDR1 SEHNR, CDR2 FQNEAQ (reference sequence). Trimming removed 5 bases at V and 0 bases at J, with 11 bases between. The CDR3 runs to 15 residues.

The chain links TRBV29-1 to TRBJ2-3; 10 bases fit TRBD2. The CDR3 sequence is 14 residues long. CDR1 and CDR2 (germline): SQVTM, ANQGSEA. The V gene end was trimmed by 6 bases and the J gene end by 4 bases; junction bases not matched to a gene: 7. The CDR3 sequence: CSVTAGGPSDTQYF. Here the CDR3 DNA reads TGCAGCGTGACAGCGGGAGGGCCTTCAGATACGCAGTATTTT.

This chain uses TRBV29-1 with TRBJ2-1, with D possibly matching TRBD2 (6 bases). Germline-derived CDR1 and CDR2 are SQVTM and ANQGSEA. CDR3 size: 11 residues. The germline V and J ends were trimmed by 6 bases and 10 bases, with 13 bases remaining between them. The CDR3 coding sequence is TGCAGCGTCGGAATAGCGGACGAGCAGTTCTTC. Protein product: CSVGIADEQFF.

The chain employs TRBV29-1 and TRBJ1-2, with 7 bases aligning to TRBD1. The CDR3 has 14 residues. The germline V gene has CDR1 SQVTM and CDR2 ANQGSEA. The junction had 11 bases not matched to a gene; V was cut back by 2 bases and J by 8 bases. CDR3 residues: CSVETDRAPGGYTF. DNA of the CDR3: TGCAGCGTTGAAACCGACAGGGCCCCGGGGGGCTACACCTTC.